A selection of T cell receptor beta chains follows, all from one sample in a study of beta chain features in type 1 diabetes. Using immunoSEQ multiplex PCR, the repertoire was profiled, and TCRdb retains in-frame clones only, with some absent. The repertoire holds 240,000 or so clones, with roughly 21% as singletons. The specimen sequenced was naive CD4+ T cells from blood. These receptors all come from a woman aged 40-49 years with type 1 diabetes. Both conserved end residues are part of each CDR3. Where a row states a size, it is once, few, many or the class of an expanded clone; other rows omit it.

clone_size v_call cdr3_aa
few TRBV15 CATSRDLDRRNQPQHF
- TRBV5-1 CASHLVQGVNEQFF
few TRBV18 CASSPAAGGYNEQFF
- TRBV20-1 CSAKAHRSAFF
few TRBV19 CASSRFTGFGANVLTF
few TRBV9 CASSVVGTGSTDTQYF
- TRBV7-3 CASSLSGTSGRTRQFF
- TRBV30 CAWSVTWPNTQYF
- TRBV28 CASSSRDRGYQPQHF
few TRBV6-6 CASSYSRLAETQYF
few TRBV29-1 CSVKGQGNQPQHF
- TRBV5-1 CASSLLAGSSTDTQYF
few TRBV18 CASSPGQDFIEAFF
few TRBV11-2 CASSLGPGQSYEQYF
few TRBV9 CASSISGGNQPQHF